The text below deals with one TCR beta chain. Its antigen is unidentified. The data derive from a study of T cell responses to AZD1222 COVID-19 vaccine. Broader study findings: Donors were chiefly white British, with a greater number of females, and clonal diversity was perhaps underestimated. Nearly half of the spike-specific TCRs reportedly recognize variant regions that carry no mutations. An increase in Spike-specific TCR breadth and depth was observed after two AZD1222 doses. The study found vaccine-associated CD4 TCRs spanning spike, dominant at 160-218 and 743-854.

Clones were read by immunoSEQ multiplex PCR, and TCRdb kept only the in-frame ones, dropping some. The sample lists 150,000 or so clones; approximately 85% were seen once. CDR3 length: 13 amino acids. The J segment lost 6 bases and the V segment lost 6 bases, leaving 4 bases of the junction unmatched. Germline lookup yields CDR1 SGHAT and CDR2 FQNNGV. The receptor's source is an adult in good health. This chain links TRBV11-2 with TRBJ2-2, with 7 bases that match TRBD1. The material sequenced was peripheral blood, taken on day 0 of AZD1222 vaccination. The CDR3 spells CASRPQGPGELFF. DNA of the CDR3: TGTGCCAGCAGACCACAGGGGCCCGGGGAGCTGTTTTTT.